These 31 T cell receptor beta chains share one sample of origin, sequenced in a study of blood T cells in healthy people across ages. A second about 6 to 11 cycle PCR used barcoded and J-beta primers. TCRdb fed the 5' RACE reads into MiXCR, producing one record per CDR3 protein. The table has 750,000 or so distinct CDR3 sequences, roughly 25% seen once. The same data also contributed to another study, on T cells of mothers and their children.

Sequencing was carried out using blood. Receptors originate from a boy aged 5-17 years in good health.

The chain recombines TRBV15 with TRBJ2-1, with D tentatively TRBD1 (6 bases). V was shortened by 0 bases and J by 0 bases, with 6 bases between the two germline ends. The CDR3 loop spans 15 amino acids. Germline V gives CDR1 LNHNV, CDR2 YYDKDF (reference sequence). The CDR3 loop is CATSRDRGSYNEQFF. The CDR3 DNA reads as TGTGCCACCAGCAGAGACAGGGGCTCCTACAATGAGCAGTTCTTC. The entire variable domain, with the rest obtained from reference TRBV15 and TRBJ2-1, is as follows: DAMVIQNPRYQVTQFGKPVTLSCSQTLNHNVMYWYQQKSSQAPKLLFHYYDKDFNNEADTPDNFQSRRPNTSFCFLDIRSPGLGDTAMYLCATSRDRGSYNEQFFGPGTRLTVL.

This clonotype has a handful of counts. This rearrangement joins TRBV5-4 to TRBJ2-5; D perhaps matches TRBD1 (5 bases). The J call may be mistaken, given a closer DNA end match to TRBJ2-7. CDR1 and CDR2 from the germline V gene are SGHNT and YYREEE (reference sequence). This CDR3 contains 13 residues. CDR3 in DNA: TGTGCCAGCAGCTTGCAGGGTCCGCACGAGCAGTACTTC. It specifies CASSLQGPHEQYF.

This clonotype was detected only a few times. The chain has TRBV28 and TRBJ2-4, with D possibly TRBD2 on 5 matching bases. This CDR3 is 14 amino acids long. In germline, CDR1 is MDHEN, CDR2 SYDVKM. V lost 6 bases and J lost 4, with 13 bases in between. The CDR3 coding sequence is TGTGCCAGCAGAACAAGGACTGGAAAAAACATTCAGTACTTC. Translated: CASRTRTGKNIQYF.

This clonotype appeared a few times. The genes are TRBV3-1 and TRBJ2-1, with D unclear. CDR1 LGHDT and CDR2 YNNKEL come from the germline V gene (reference sequence). The CDR3 consists of 12 residues. Trimming removed 3 bases at V and 12 bases at J, with 12 bases between. As DNA, the CDR3 is TGTGCCAGCAGCCAGGGGAAGGGTGGGCAGTTCTTC. Residues: CASSQGKGGQFF.

The V gene is TRBV7-3, the J gene TRBJ2-5; TRBD2 might be the D (5 bases). The CDR3 is 15 amino acids. Per germline, CDR1 SGHTA and CDR2 FQGTGA. Trimming left V 5 bases short and J 0 bases short, with 13 bases between. The CDR3 DNA sequence: TGTGCCAGCAGCCGCTGGGCGGGTAACCAAGAGACCCAGTACTTC. Amino acid sequence: CASSRWAGNQETQYF.

V and J are TRBV5-5 and TRBJ2-2, with TRBD2 identical over 16 bases. Germline V gene sequence: CDR1 SGHKS, CDR2 YYEKEE (reference sequence). This CDR3 has 16 amino acids. V lost 4 bases to trimming and J lost 9 bases; unmatched junction nucleotides: 6. The CDR3 loop reads CASSGGLAGGPWELFF. The CDR3 DNA reads as TGTGCCAGCAGCGGGGGACTAGCGGGAGGGCCCTGGGAGCTGTTTTTT.

The chain has TRBV29-1 and TRBJ2-5; TRBD2 aligns across 9 bases. The trim removed 4 bases at V and 7 bases at J, leaving 10 bases unmatched. The CDR3 length is 14 residues. Per the germline V gene, CDR1 is SQVTM and CDR2 is ANQGSEA. As DNA, the CDR3 is TGCAGCGTTGTTTCAGGGGCGCGGGGGGGGACCCAGTACTTC. Translation gives CSVVSGARGGTQYF.

This clonotype occurred a few times. The genes are TRBV7-9 and TRBJ2-5; D is ambiguous. Germline V CDR1 and CDR2: SEHNR, FQNEAQ (reference sequence). V was shortened by 3 bases and J by 1 base, with 9 bases between the two germline ends. The CDR3 spans 14 residues. CDR3 amino acids: CASSFGVVQETQYF. The CDR3 DNA reads as TGTGCCAGCAGCTTTGGTGTGGTCCAAGAGACCCAGTACTTC.

The table lists this clonotype with a few counts. Sequence at one end of the junction differs from germline and may be a read error. J is TRBJ2-5 and V is TRBV29-1; D possibly corresponds to TRBD1 (6 bases). Germline CDR1 and CDR2: SQVTM and ANQGSEA. This CDR3 spans 13 amino acids. In DNA form, the CDR3 reads TGCAGCATTGAAACTGGGGGCGAAGAGACCCAGTACTTC. As protein: CSIETGGEETQYF.

This chain joins TRBV5-5 and TRBJ2-5; 10 nucleotides line up with TRBD2. The DNA matches TRBJ2-7 better at its end, which makes the J call doubtful. The CDR3 has 15 residues. Germline CDR1 SGHKS, CDR2 YYEKEE (reference sequence). The CDR3 nucleotides read TGTGCCAGCAGCGCTAGCGGGAGTGCATACTACGAGCAGTACTTC. Translating gives CASSASGSAYYEQYF.

The chain uses TRBV7-3 and TRBJ2-1, with 10 positions matching TRBD2. Germline trimming cut 6 bases from V and 8 bases from J; bases unmatched to any gene: 10. Per germline, CDR1 SGHTA and CDR2 FQGTGA. The CDR3 spans 15 residues. CDR3 coding DNA: TGTGCCAGCAGATCCGGGACTAGCGCATTCCATGAGCAGTTCTTC. Protein product: CASRSGTSAFHEQFF.

The chain links TRBV7-2 to TRBJ2-3; 8 bases align to TRBD2. The CDR3 has 15 amino acids. The germline V gene encodes CDR1 SGHTA and CDR2 FQGNSA. Trimming took 2 bases from V and 2 from J; bases not matched to a gene: 3. The CDR3 spells CASSLSSGITDTQYF. CDR3 DNA: TGTGCCAGCAGCTTAAGTAGCGGGATCACAGATACGCAGTATTTT.

The chain employs TRBV5-1 and TRBJ1-1; possible D gene TRBD1, 6 bases. Germline-derived CDR1 and CDR2 are SGHRS and YFSETQ. V lost 0 bases to trimming and J lost 4 bases, with 13 bases between them. CDR3 size: 15 residues. Here the CDR3 reads CASSLDGGGGTEAFF. In DNA, the CDR3 is TGCGCCAGCAGCTTGGATGGGGGCGGGGGCACTGAAGCTTTCTTT. The complete variable domain, with remaining parts taken from reference TRBV5-1 and TRBJ1-1, reads KAGVTQTPRYLIKTRGQQVTLSCSPISGHRSVSWYQQTPGQGLQFLFEYFSETQRNKGNFPGRFSGRQFSNSRSEMNVSTLELGDSALYLCASSLDGGGGTEAFFGQGTRLTVV.

This clonotype has only a few counts. The chain is built from TRBV27 and TRBJ2-7; TRBD1 aligns across 11 bases. The CDR3 runs 16 residues. V shed 6 bases and J 4 bases; nucleotides not matched to a gene: 11. Looked up from germline, CDR1 is MNHEY and CDR2 is SMNVEV (reference sequence). The CDR3 region has the DNA TGTGCCAGCAGCCCCACTTGGACAGGGGGCCGGTACGAGCAGTACTTC. Its translation is CASSPTWTGGRYEQYF.

This clonotype was observed a few times. The chain couples TRBV7-9 to TRBJ2-6; 7 bases fit TRBD1. Germline values: CDR1 SEHNR, CDR2 FQNEAQ (reference sequence). The CDR3 has 15 amino acids. The V and J ends lost 3 bases and 3 bases, in that order; junction bases with no gene match: 2. The CDR3 sequence is CASSLTGIGANVLTF. Written as DNA, the CDR3 is TGTGCCAGCAGCTTGACAGGGATTGGGGCCAACGTCCTGACTTTC.

This chain links TRBV29-1 with TRBJ2-5; TRBD2 aligns across 7 bases. The J call is uncertain, as TRBJ2-7 better fits the DNA end. The CDR3 has 14 amino acids. Germline V gene lookup returns CDR1 SQVTM and CDR2 ANQGSEA. The CDR3 here is CSVGGRRGSYEQYF. Written as DNA, the CDR3 is TGCAGCGTTGGCGGGAGACGCGGCTCCTACGAGCAGTACTTC.

The V gene is TRBV10-3, the J gene TRBJ2-1, with 9 bases aligning to TRBD1. Trimming cost V 4 bases and J 5 bases; bases outside gene matches: 6. Per germline, CDR1 ENHRY and CDR2 SYGVKD. The CDR3 sequence is 15 residues long. CDR3 amino acids: CAISAGTGNDNEQFF. As DNA, the CDR3 is TGTGCCATCAGTGCGGGGACAGGGAACGACAATGAGCAGTTCTTC.

This clonotype was detected only a few times. This chain joins TRBV7-2 and TRBJ1-2; 8 nucleotides align to TRBD1. CDR1 and CDR2 from the germline V gene are SGHTA and FQGNSA. This CDR3 comprises 15 residues. V shed 1 base, J shed 4 bases, and the junction held 5 bases outside the gene matches. CDR3 sequence (DNA): TGTGCCAGCAGCTTAGGAGCAGGGGGCATCTATGGCTACACCTTC. Amino acid sequence: CASSLGAGGIYGYTF. The variable domain in full, completed from reference TRBV7-2 and TRBJ1-2, reads GAGVSQSPSNKVTEKGKDVELRCDPISGHTALYWYRQSLGQGLEFLIYFQGNSAPDKSGLPSDRFSAERTGGSVSTLTIQRTQQEDSAVYLCASSLGAGGIYGYTFGSGTRLTVV.

In DNA form, the CDR3 reads TGCAGTGCTAGAGAAGAGACCGGACCCTCCTACGAGCAGTACTTC. The encoded protein is CSAREETGPSYEQYF. The chain recombines TRBV20-1 with TRBJ2-7; D gene uncertain. V lost 0 bases to trimming and J lost 0 bases, with 12 bases between them. This CDR3 comprises 15 residues. Germline-derived CDR1 and CDR2 are DFQATT and SNEGSKA (reference sequence).

This clonotype was counted ten times or more. This sequence joins TRBV28 and TRBJ2-5; TRBD2 agrees at 12 bases. The CDR3 is made up of 15 amino acids. The trim removed 2 bases at V and 4 bases at J, leaving 2 bases unmatched. Per germline, CDR1 MDHEN and CDR2 SYDVKM. The CDR3 DNA sequence: TGTGCCAGCAGTTTACCTAGCGGGAGGGGAGAGACCCAGTACTTC. Translated: CASSLPSGRGETQYF.

The chain uses TRBV5-1 and TRBJ2-3; D not resolved. Germline CDR1 reads SGHRS; CDR2 reads YFSETQ. V was clipped by 5 bases and J by 3 bases, with 7 bases between them. The CDR3 has 12 residues. CDR3 sequence reads: CASRNPTDTQYF. CDR3 nucleotide sequence: TGCGCCAGCAGAAATCCGACAGATACGCAGTATTTT.

V and J are TRBV7-3 and TRBJ2-7; perhaps TRBD2 as D (5 bases). Gene TRBJ2-1 matches the end of the DNA better, so the J call may be wrong. CDR1 SGHTA and CDR2 FQGTGA come from the germline V gene. The CDR3 has 13 residues. The CDR3 DNA is TGTGCCAGCAGCTTAAGTCTAGCACCTGAGCAGTTCTTC. Translated, it gives CASSLSLAPEQFF.

This chain uses TRBV6-1 with TRBJ1-1; 7 bases agree with TRBD1. CDR3 size: 14 residues. With V trimmed by 5 bases and J by 6 bases, 9 bases remained unmatched. The germline V gene has CDR1 MNHNS and CDR2 SASEGT. The CDR3, as DNA: TGTGCCAGCAGTTGGACAGGCTTAAACGCTGAAGCTTTCTTT. Translating it yields CASSWTGLNAEAFF.

This clonotype was seen a few times. The rearrangement joins TRBV12-3 or TRBV12-4 to TRBJ2-5; D gene uncertain. V lost 6 bases to trimming and J lost 7 bases, with 12 bases between them. This CDR3 region has 12 residues. The CDR3 DNA reads as TGTGCCAGCAGCCCCGTGGTCGGGACCCAGTACTTC. It encodes CASSPVVGTQYF.

The chain employs TRBV4-1 and TRBJ2-1, with TRBD2 matching 12 bases. Germline assignment: CDR1 MGHRA and CDR2 YSYEKL. CDR3 length equals 18 residues. Losses at the gene ends were 1 base for V and 8 bases for J; bases not matched to a gene: 12. The CDR3 reads CASSQALAGGLVQHEQFF. CDR3 nucleotides: TGCGCCAGCAGCCAAGCACTAGCGGGAGGACTGGTACAACATGAGCAGTTCTTC.

This clonotype was seen a handful of times. This chain uses TRBV7-9 with TRBJ1-4, with D unresolved. The germline gives CDR1 SEHNR, CDR2 FQNEAQ (reference sequence). V lost 1 base, J lost 7 bases, and 10 bases lay in between. The CDR3 is 14 amino acids. This CDR3 reads CASSLEPESEKLFF. The CDR3 bases are TGTGCCAGCAGCTTAGAGCCGGAGAGTGAAAAACTGTTTTTT.

The gene calls are TRBV28 and TRBJ2-5; the match to TRBD2 covers 7 bases. The J call may be wrong; the DNA end is better matched by TRBJ2-1. From germline, CDR1 is MDHEN and CDR2 SYDVKM. The CDR3 is 16 amino acids. The CDR3 nucleotides read TGTGCCAGCAAAGGACTAGTTGCACTAGGGGACAATGAGCAGTTCTTC. It translates to CASKGLVALGDNEQFF.

The chain joins TRBV7-2 to TRBJ1-1; D is uncertain. This CDR3 comprises 13 residues. Germline assignment: CDR1 SGHTA and CDR2 FQGNSA. V dropped 8 bases and J dropped 2 bases, with 12 bases sitting between them. CDR3 amino acids: CASGSSINTEAFF. Written as DNA, the CDR3 is TGTGCCAGCGGGAGCTCAATTAACACTGAAGCTTTCTTT.

The chain joins TRBV20-1 to TRBJ1-2; D remains ambiguous. Trimming took 0 bases from V and 6 from J, leaving 11 bases between them. Germline loops: CDR1 DFQATT, CDR2 SNEGSKA (reference sequence). CDR3 length equals 13 residues. In DNA, the CDR3 is TGCAGTGCTAGAGATCGGACCTTCAATGGCTACACCTTC. This codes for CSARDRTFNGYTF.

The V call is TRBV20-1, the J call TRBJ2-7, with a tentative D call TRBD2 (6 bases). Looked up from germline, CDR1 is DFQATT and CDR2 is SNEGSKA (reference sequence). Trimming removed 0 bases from V and 2 bases from J, with 17 bases in between. The CDR3 extends over 16 amino acids. The CDR3 DNA follows: TGCAGTGCTAGAGATGCCGGGACTTTCGGGACCTACGAGCAGTACTTC. It translates to CSARDAGTFGTYEQYF.

J is TRBJ2-3 and V is TRBV29-1; D gene unclear. Germline V gene sequence: CDR1 SQVTM, CDR2 ANQGSEA. The V gene lost 6 bases and the J gene lost 2 bases, with 12 bases spanning the gap. This CDR3 is built from 13 residues. CDR3 DNA sequence: TGCAGCGTAGTCCTCCGAATCACAGATACGCAGTATTTT. Protein product: CSVVLRITDTQYF.